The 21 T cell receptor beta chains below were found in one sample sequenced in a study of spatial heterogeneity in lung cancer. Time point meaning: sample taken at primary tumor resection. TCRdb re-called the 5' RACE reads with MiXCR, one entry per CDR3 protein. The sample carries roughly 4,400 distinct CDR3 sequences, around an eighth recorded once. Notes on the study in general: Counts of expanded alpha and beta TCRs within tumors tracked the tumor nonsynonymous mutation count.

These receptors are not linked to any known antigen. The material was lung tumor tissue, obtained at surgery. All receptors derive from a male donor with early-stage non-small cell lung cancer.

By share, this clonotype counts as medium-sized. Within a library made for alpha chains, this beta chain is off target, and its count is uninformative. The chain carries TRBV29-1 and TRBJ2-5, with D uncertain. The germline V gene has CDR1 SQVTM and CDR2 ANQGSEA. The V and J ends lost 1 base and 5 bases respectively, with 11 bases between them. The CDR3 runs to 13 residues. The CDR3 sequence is CSVEVSRSETQYF. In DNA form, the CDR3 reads TGCAGCGTTGAAGTGTCTCGCTCGGAGACCCAGTACTTC.

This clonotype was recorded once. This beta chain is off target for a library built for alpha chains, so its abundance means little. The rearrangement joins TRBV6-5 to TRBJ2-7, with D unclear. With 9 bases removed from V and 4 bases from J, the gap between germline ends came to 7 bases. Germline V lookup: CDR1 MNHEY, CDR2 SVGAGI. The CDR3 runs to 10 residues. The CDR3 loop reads CASGAYEQYF. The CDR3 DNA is TGTGCCAGTGGAGCTTACGAGCAGTACTTC.

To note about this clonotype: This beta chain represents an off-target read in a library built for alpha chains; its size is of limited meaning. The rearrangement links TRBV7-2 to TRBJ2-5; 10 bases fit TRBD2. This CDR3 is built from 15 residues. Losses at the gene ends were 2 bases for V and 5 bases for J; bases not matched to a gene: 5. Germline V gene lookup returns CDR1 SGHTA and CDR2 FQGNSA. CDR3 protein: CASSLTGTSAETQYF. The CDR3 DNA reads TGTGCCAGCAGCTTAACCGGGACTAGCGCGGAGACCCAGTACTTC.

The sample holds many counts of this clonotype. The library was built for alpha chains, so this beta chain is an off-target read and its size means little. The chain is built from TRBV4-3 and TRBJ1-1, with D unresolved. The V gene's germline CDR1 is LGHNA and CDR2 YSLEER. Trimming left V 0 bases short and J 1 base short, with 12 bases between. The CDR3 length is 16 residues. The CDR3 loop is CASSQESGLTNTEAFF. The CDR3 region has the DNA TGCGCCAGCAGCCAAGAGTCTGGCCTTACGAACACTGAAGCTTTCTTT.

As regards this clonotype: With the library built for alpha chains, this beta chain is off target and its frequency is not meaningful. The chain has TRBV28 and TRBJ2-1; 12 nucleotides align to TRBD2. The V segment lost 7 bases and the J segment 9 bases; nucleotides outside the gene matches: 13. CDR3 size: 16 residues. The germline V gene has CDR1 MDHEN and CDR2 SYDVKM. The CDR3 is CASTRPLAGGQSEQFF. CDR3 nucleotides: TGTGCCAGCACTCGCCCCCTAGCGGGAGGGCAGAGTGAGCAGTTCTTC. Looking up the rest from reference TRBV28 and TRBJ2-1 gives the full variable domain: DVKVTQSSRYLVKRTGEKVFLECVQDMDHENMFWYRQDPGLGLRLIYFSYDVKMKEKGDIPEGYSVSREKKERFSLILESASTNQTSMYLCASTRPLAGGQSEQFFGPGTRLTVL.

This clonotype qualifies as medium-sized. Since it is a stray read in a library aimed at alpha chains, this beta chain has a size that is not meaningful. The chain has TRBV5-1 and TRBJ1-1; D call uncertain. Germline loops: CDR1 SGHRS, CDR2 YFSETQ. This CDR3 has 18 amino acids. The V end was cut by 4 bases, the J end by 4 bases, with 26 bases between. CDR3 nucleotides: TGCGCCAGCAGCCCTGAAGTATATGTGCTGTCAGGTCGCACTGAAGCTTTCTTT. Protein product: CASSPEVYVLSGRTEAFF. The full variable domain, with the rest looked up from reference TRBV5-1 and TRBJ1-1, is KAGVTQTPRYLIKTRGQQVTLSCSPISGHRSVSWYQQTPGQGLQFLFEYFSETQRNKGNFPGRFSGRQFSNSRSEMNVSTLELGDSALYLCASSPEVYVLSGRTEAFFGQGTRLTVV.

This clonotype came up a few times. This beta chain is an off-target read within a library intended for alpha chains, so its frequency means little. The CDR3 region has the DNA TGTGCCTGGAGTCTCGGGATTAGTGGCTACACCTTC. As protein: CAWSLGISGYTF. The genes are TRBV30 and TRBJ1-2; D remains ambiguous. The ends were cut back, 2 bases at V and 7 bases at J, with 11 bases in the middle. This CDR3 region has 12 residues. The V gene's germline CDR1 is GTSNPN and CDR2 SVGIG (reference sequence).

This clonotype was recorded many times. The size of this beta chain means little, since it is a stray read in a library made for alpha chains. CDR3 region: CASSLIEGGQPQHF. CDR3 coding DNA: TGTGCCAGCAGTCTCATTGAGGGCGGGCAGCCCCAGCATTTT. The chain carries TRBV2 and TRBJ1-5; D is unresolved. Germline V CDR1 and CDR2: SNHLY, FYNNEI. The CDR3 runs to 14 residues. V was clipped by 5 bases and J by 7 bases, with 15 bases between them.

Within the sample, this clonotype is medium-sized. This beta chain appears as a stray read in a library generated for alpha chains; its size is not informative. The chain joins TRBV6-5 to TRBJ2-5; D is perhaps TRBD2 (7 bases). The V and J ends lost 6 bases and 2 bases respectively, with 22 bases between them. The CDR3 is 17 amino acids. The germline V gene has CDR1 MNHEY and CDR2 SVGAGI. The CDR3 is CASSRRGAIRAQETQYF. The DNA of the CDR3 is TGTGCCAGCAGCCGACGGGGGGCAATCCGGGCTCAAGAGACCCAGTACTTC.

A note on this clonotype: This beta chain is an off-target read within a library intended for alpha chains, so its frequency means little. The CDR3 DNA reads TGTGCCAGCAGCTTGTCCGGAACCCAAGAGACCCAGTACTTC. Translating gives CASSLSGTQETQYF. This rearrangement joins TRBV5-4 to TRBJ2-5; no clear D. With 1 base removed from V and 1 base from J, the gap between germline ends came to 8 bases. CDR1 and CDR2 (germline): SGHNT, YYREEE (reference sequence). The CDR3 extends over 14 amino acids.

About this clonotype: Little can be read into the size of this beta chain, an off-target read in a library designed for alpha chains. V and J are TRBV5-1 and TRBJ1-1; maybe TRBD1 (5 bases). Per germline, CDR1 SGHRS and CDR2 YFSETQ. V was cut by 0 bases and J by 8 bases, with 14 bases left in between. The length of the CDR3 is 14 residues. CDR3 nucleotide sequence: TGCGCCAGCAGCTTGGGACAGTTGGGATCGGAAGCTTTCTTT. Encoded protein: CASSLGQLGSEAFF.

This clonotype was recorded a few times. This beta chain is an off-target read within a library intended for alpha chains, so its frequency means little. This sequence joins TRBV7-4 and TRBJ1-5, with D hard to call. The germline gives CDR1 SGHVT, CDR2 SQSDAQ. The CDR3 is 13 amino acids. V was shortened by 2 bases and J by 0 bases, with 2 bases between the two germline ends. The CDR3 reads CASSLSSNQPQHF. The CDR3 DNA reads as TGTGCCAGCAGCTTAAGTAGCAATCAGCCCCAGCATTTT.

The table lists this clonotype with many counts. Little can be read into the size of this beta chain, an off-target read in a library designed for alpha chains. The DNA of the CDR3 is TGCAGTGCCCAGGGGTGGGGGGTAGAGCAGTACTTC. Its protein is CSAQGWGVEQYF. J is TRBJ2-7 and V is TRBV20-1; D possibly matches TRBD1 or TRBD2 (6 bases each). Trimming took off 6 bases at V and 7 bases at J, with 16 bases between the two ends. Germline CDR1 DFQATT, CDR2 SNEGSKA (reference sequence). The CDR3 sequence is 12 residues long.

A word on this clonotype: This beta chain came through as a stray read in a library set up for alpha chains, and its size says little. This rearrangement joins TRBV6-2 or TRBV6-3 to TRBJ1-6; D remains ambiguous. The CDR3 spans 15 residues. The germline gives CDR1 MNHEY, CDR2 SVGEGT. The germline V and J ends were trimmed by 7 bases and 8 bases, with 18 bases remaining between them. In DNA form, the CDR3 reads TGTGCCAGCACCCCTAAGGACGGACGGTATTCACCCCTCCACTTT. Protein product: CASTPKDGRYSPLHF.

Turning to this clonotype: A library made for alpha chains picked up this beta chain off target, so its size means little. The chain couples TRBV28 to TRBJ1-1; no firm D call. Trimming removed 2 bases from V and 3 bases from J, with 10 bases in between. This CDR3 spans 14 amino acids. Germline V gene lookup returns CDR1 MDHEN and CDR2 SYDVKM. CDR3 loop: CASSLVGADTEAFF. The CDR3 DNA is TGTGCCAGCAGTTTAGTAGGAGCGGACACTGAAGCTTTCTTT.

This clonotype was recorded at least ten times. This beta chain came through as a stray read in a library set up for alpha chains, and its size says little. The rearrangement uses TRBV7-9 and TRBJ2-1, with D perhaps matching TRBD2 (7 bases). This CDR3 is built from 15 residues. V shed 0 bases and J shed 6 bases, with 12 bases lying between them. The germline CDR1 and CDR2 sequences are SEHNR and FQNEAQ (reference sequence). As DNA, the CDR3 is TGTGCCAGCAGCTTAGCACAGAGGGGGGGCAATGAGCAGTTCTTC. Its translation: CASSLAQRGGNEQFF.

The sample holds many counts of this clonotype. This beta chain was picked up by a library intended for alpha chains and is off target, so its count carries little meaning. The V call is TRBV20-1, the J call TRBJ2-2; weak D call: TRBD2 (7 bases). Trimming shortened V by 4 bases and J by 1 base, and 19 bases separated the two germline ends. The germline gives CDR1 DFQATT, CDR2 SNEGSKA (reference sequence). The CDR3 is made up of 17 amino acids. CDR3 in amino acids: CSATVDGGQRNTGELFF. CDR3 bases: TGCAGTGCTACCGTGGACGGGGGGCAACGGAACACCGGGGAGCTGTTTTTT.

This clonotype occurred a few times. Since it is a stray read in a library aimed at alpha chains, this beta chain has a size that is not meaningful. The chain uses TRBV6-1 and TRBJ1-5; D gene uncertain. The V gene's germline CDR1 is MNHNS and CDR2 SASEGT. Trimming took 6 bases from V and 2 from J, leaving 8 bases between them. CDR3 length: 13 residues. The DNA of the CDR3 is TGTGCCAGCAGAGGCAATGGCAATCAGCCCCAGCATTTT. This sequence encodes CASRGNGNQPQHF.

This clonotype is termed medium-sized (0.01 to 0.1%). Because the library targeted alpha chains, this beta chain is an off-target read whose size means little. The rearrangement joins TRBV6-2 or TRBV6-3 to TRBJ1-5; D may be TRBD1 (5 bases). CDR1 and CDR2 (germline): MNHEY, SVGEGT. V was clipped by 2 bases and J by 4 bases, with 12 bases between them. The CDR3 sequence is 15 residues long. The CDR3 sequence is CASSYEGGGNQPQHF. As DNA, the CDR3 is TGTGCCAGCAGTTACGAAGGTGGGGGGAATCAGCCCCAGCATTTT.

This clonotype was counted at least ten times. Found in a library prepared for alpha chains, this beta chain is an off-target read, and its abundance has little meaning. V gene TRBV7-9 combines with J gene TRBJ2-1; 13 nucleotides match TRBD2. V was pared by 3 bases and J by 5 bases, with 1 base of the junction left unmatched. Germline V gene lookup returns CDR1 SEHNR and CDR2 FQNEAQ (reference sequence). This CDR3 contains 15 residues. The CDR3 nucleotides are TGTGCCAGCAGCTTGGGACTAGCGGGAAACAATGAGCAGTTCTTC. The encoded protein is CASSLGLAGNNEQFF.

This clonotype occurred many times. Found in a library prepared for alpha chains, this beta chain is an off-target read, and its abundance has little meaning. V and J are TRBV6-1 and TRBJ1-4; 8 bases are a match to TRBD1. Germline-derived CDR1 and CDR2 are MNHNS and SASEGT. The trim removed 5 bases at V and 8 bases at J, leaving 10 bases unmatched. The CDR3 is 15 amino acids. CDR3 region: CASSPSWGTGEKLFF. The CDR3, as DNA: TGTGCCAGCAGTCCGAGTTGGGGGACAGGAGAAAAACTGTTTTTT.